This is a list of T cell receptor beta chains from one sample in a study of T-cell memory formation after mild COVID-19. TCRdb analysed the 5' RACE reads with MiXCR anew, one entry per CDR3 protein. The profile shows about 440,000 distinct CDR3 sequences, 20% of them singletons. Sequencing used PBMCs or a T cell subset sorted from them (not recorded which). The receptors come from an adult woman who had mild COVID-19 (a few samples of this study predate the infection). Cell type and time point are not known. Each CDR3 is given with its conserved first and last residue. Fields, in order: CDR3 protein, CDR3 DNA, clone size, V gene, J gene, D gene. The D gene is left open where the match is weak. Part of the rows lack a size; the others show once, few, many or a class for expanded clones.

CATSSIIAGDGRTQYF	TGTGCCACCAGCAGCATAATAGCGGGAGATGGTAGGACGCAGTATTTT	few	TRBV15	TRBJ2-3	TRBD2
CASSLKDRTNSYEQYF	TGTGCCAGCAGCCTAAAGGACAGAACTAACTCCTACGAGCAGTACTTC	few	TRBV7-6	TRBJ2-7	.
CASPLGVTVLISYEQYF	TGCGCCAGCCCGCTTGGTGTGACAGTTTTGATCTCCTACGAGCAGTACTTC	few	TRBV5-1	TRBJ2-7	.
CASPAGLAGSGNTGELFF	TGTGCCAGCCCCGCGGGGCTAGCGGGATCGGGGAACACCGGGGAGCTGTTTTTT	many	TRBV7-2	TRBJ2-2	TRBD2
CASSLELRLATDTQYF	TGCGCCAGCAGCTTGGAATTGAGACTAGCCACAGATACGCAGTATTTT	.	TRBV5-1	TRBJ2-3	TRBD2
CASSEFGKRTDTQYF	TGCGCCAGCAGTGAGTTCGGGAAAAGGACAGATACGCAGTATTTT	.	TRBV10-1	TRBJ2-3	.
CASSYSPNEQFF	TGTGCCAGCAGTTATAGTCCCAATGAGCAGTTCTTC	.	TRBV25-1	TRBJ2-1	.
CASSLAAPQTTEAFF	TGCGCCAGCAGCTTGGCGGCCCCCCAGACCACTGAAGCTTTCTTT	few	TRBV5-1	TRBJ1-1	.
CASSYGQGAYNEQFF	TGTGCCAGCAGTTACGGACAGGGAGCCTACAATGAGCAGTTCTTC	.	TRBV6-2/TRBV6-3	TRBJ2-1	TRBD1
CATSDSGSSYNEQFF	TGTGCCACCAGTGACTCCGGGTCCTCCTACAATGAGCAGTTCTTC	few	TRBV24-1	TRBJ2-1	.
CASSPTLEAFF	TGTGCCAGCAGCCCGACCCTTGAAGCTTTCTTT	.	TRBV7-9	TRBJ1-1	.
CASSQGGVQRINQPQHF	TGCGCCAGCAGCCAAGGGGGGGTGCAACGAATCAATCAGCCCCAGCATTTT	few	TRBV4-1	TRBJ1-5	.
CASGEAGASEKLFF	TGTGCCAGCGGGGAGGCAGGGGCATCTGAAAAACTGTTTTTT	.	TRBV27	TRBJ1-4	.
CASRFLANEQYF	TGTGCCAGCCGATTTTTGGCAAACGAGCAGTACTTC	.	TRBV5-8	TRBJ2-7	.
CASSFGRGRDEQYF	TGTGCCAGCAGTTTCGGCAGGGGGCGAGACGAGCAGTACTTC	few	TRBV12-3/TRBV12-4	TRBJ2-7	TRBD1
CASSQDLSGGWEQYF	TGTGCCAGCAGCCAAGACTTGAGCGGGGGATGGGAGCAGTACTTC	few	TRBV4-2	TRBJ2-7	TRBD2
CASSQGDPTDTQYF	TGCGCCAGCAGCCAAGGGGACCCCACAGATACGCAGTATTTT	.	TRBV4-3	TRBJ2-3	.
CASSLYSGGPYNEQFF	TGCGCCAGCAGCTTGTATTCGGGGGGTCCCTACAATGAGCAGTTCTTC	.	TRBV5-1	TRBJ2-1	TRBD2
CASSKGTANTEAFF	TGTGCCAGCAGCAAAGGGACAGCTAACACTGAAGCTTTCTTT	few	TRBV12-3/TRBV12-4	TRBJ1-1	TRBD1
CASSMGLSGELFF	TGTGCCAGCAGTATGGGGTTGTCCGGGGAGCTGTTTTTT	.	TRBV6-5	TRBJ2-2	.
CASGETGSITDTQYF	TGTGCCAGCGGGGAGACAGGGTCGATAACAGATACGCAGTATTTT	.	TRBV2	TRBJ2-3	TRBD1
CASSDSRSYNEQFF	TGTGCCAGTAGTGACTCCCGCTCCTACAATGAGCAGTTCTTC	.	TRBV19	TRBJ2-1	.
CASTNRGKGNTEAFF	TGTGCCAGCACGAACAGGGGGAAGGGTAACACTGAAGCTTTCTTT	.	TRBV2	TRBJ1-1	TRBD1
CASSQESLDRVKGYTF	TGCGCCAGCAGCCAAGAGTCCCTCGACAGGGTAAAGGGCTACACCTTC	few	TRBV4-1	TRBJ1-2	TRBD1
CASSLATTTSDTQYF	TGCGCCAGCAGCTTGGCTACAACCACCTCAGATACGCAGTATTTT	.	TRBV5-1	TRBJ2-3	.
CASSLTAGGRRNEQFF	TGTGCCAGCAGCCTTACCGCGGGAGGGAGGAGGAATGAGCAGTTCTTC	.	TRBV7-2	TRBJ2-1	TRBD2
CASSVYWLGNQPQHF	TGTGCCAGCAGCGTCTACTGGCTGGGGAATCAGCCCCAGCATTTT	few	TRBV9	TRBJ1-5	.
CASRYGGGGAGHEQYF	TGTGCCAGCAGGTACGGCGGCGGAGGGGCAGGCCACGAGCAGTACTTC	.	TRBV7-2	TRBJ2-7	.
CASSVAGQGPSSGNTIYF	TGTGCCAGCAGCGTAGCAGGACAGGGACCCTCCTCTGGAAACACCATATATTTT	.	TRBV9	TRBJ1-3	TRBD1
CASSLATYEQYF	TGTGCCAGCAGCTTGGCCACATACGAGCAGTACTTC	many	TRBV7-2	TRBJ2-7	.
CASSFAQGQETQYF	TGCGCCAGCAGCTTCGCCCAGGGGCAAGAGACCCAGTACTTC	few	TRBV5-1	TRBJ2-5	.
CASSWEGDTEAFF	TGTGCCAGCAGCTGGGAGGGTGACACTGAAGCTTTCTTT	.	TRBV9	TRBJ1-1	.
CASSDLGTVAGGDTQYF	TGTGCCAGCAGTGACTTAGGAACAGTAGCGGGAGGAGATACGCAGTATTTT	many	TRBV7-8	TRBJ2-3	TRBD2
CASSATSGSSYEQYF	TGTGCCAGCAGCGCAACTAGCGGGAGCTCCTACGAGCAGTACTTC	many	TRBV9	TRBJ2-7	TRBD2